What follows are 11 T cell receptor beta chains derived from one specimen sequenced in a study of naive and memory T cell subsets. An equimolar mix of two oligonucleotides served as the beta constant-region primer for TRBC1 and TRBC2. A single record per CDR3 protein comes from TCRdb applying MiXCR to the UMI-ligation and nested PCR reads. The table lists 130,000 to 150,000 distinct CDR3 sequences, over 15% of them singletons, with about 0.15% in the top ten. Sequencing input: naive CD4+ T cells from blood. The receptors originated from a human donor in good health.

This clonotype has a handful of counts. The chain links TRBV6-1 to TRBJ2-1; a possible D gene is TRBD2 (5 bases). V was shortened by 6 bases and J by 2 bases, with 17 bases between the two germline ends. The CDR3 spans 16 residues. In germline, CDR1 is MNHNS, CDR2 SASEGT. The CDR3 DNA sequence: TGTGCCAGCAGCGGAGCTGGGAGTAACACCTACAATGAGCAGTTCTTC. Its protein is CASSGAGSNTYNEQFF.

As DNA, the CDR3 is TGTGCCAGCAGCCAAGTTGGGGGGGCGAACACTGAAGCTTTCTTT. Protein product: CASSQVGGANTEAFF. The chain joins TRBV14 to TRBJ1-1, with D possibly TRBD1 on 6 matching bases. The germline CDR1 and CDR2 sequences are SGHDN and FVKESK. Trimming stripped 1 base from V and 1 base from J, with 10 bases between. CDR3 length: 15 amino acids.

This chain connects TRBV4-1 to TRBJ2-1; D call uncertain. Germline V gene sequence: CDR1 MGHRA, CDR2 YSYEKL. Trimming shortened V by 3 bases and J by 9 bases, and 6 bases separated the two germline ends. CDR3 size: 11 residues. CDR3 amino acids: CASSHGPEQFF. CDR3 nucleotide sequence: TGCGCCAGCAGCCACGGGCCTGAGCAGTTCTTC.

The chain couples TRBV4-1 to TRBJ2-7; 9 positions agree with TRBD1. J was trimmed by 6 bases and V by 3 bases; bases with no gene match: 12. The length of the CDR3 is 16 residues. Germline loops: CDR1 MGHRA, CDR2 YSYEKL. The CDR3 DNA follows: TGCGCCAGCAGCCAGGTTCCCGGGACAGGGACGATCGAGCAGTACTTC. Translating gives CASSQVPGTGTIEQYF.

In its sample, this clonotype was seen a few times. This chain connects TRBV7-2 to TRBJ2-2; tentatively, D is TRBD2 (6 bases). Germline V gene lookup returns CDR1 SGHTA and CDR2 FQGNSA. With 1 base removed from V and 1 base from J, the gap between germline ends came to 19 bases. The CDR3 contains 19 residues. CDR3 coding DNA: TGTGCCAGCAGCTTAGAAGGGGCCGCGGGACGGCAGAACACCGGGGAGCTGTTTTTT. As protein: CASSLEGAAGRQNTGELFF.

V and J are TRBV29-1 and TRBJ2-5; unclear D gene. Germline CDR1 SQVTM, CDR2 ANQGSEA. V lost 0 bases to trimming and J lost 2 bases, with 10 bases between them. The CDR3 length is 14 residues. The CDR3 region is CSVEDLPIQETQYF. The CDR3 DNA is TGCAGCGTTGAAGATCTGCCTATACAAGAGACCCAGTACTTC.

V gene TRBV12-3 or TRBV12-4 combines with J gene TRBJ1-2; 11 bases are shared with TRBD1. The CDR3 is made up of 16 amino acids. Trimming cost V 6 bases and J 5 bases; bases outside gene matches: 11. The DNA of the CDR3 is TGTGCCAGCAGACCCCCGGGACAGGGGGTACTTTATGGCTACACCTTC. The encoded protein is CASRPPGQGVLYGYTF.

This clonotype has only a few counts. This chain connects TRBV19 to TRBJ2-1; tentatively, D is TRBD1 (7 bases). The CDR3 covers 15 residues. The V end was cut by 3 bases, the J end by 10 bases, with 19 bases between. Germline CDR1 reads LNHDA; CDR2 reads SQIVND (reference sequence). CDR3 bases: TGTGCCAGTAGTATCGGAGGGACAGCTACAATGGAGCAGTTCTTC. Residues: CASSIGGTATMEQFF.

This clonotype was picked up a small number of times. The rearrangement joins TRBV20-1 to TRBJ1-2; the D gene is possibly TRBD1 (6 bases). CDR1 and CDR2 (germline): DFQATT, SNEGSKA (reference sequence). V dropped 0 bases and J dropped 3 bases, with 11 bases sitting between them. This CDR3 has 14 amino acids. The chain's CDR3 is CSAREARGDYGYTF. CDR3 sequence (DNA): TGCAGTGCTAGAGAAGCCAGGGGCGACTATGGCTACACCTTC.

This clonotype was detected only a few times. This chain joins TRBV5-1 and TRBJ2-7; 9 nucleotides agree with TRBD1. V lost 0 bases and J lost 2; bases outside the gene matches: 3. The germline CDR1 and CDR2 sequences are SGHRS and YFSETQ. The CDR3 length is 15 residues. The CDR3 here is CASSLGTGVTYEQYF. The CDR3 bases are TGCGCCAGCAGCTTGGGGACAGGGGTGACCTACGAGCAGTACTTC.

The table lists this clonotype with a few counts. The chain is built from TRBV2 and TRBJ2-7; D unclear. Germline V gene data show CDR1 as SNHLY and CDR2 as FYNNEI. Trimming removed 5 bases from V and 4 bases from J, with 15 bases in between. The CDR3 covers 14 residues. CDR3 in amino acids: CASSRSRSEYEQYF. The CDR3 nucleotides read TGTGCCAGCAGTCGTTCCAGGTCGGAGTACGAGCAGTACTTC.